Shown below are 22 T cell receptor beta chains from a single sample sequenced in a study of blood T cell repertoires in COVID-19. Sequenced by immunoSEQ multiplex PCR; TCRdb stores in-frame clones only, minus some. The sample shows under 300,000 clones, roughly nine tenths of them seen only once. Sequencing input: PBMCs or T cells enriched from blood (not recorded which). Receptors were obtained from a woman in her thirties or forties who had recovered from COVID-19.

This clone was counted a single time. CDR3 bases: TGCGCCAGCAGCCCTGCGGACAGAAACATTCAGTACTTC. It specifies CASSPADRNIQYF. The chain has TRBV5-1 and TRBJ2-4, with a tentative D call TRBD1 (6 bases). CDR1 SGHRS and CDR2 YFSETQ come from the germline V gene. V lost 4 bases, J lost 6 bases, and 11 bases lay in between. The CDR3 consists of 13 residues.

In nucleotides, the CDR3 is TGCGCCAGCAGTGAACCCACAGGCCGGTACAATGAGCAGTTCTTC. This gives the protein CASSEPTGRYNEQFF. The chain couples TRBV10-1 to TRBJ2-1, with D perhaps matching TRBD1 (5 bases). V was clipped by 3 bases and J by 4 bases, with 13 bases between them. The germline V gene has CDR1 WNHNN and CDR2 SYGVQD (reference sequence). The CDR3 runs 15 residues.

The chain uses TRBV7-9 and TRBJ2-7; D not certain. The V and J ends lost 4 bases and 6 bases respectively, with 7 bases between them. Germline CDR1 SEHNR, CDR2 FQNEAQ (reference sequence). The length of the CDR3 is 11 residues. In nucleotides, the CDR3 is TGTGCCAGCAGCTCCTTATTCGAGCAGTACTTC. Protein product: CASSSLFEQYF.

This rearrangement joins TRBV10-3 to TRBJ1-2; 7 bases fit TRBD1. With 10 bases clipped from V and 0 bases from J, the junction kept 11 bases outside the gene matches. The germline V gene encodes CDR1 ENHRY and CDR2 SYGVKD. The CDR3 consists of 15 residues. The CDR3 protein is CATAGGLTTNYGYTF. In DNA form, the CDR3 reads TGTGCCACCGCAGGGGGTCTAACTACTAACTATGGCTACACCTTC.

V gene TRBV7-2 combines with J gene TRBJ2-1, with D maybe TRBD2 (6 bases). V lost 2 bases, J lost 2 bases, and 10 bases lay in between. The CDR3 spans 15 residues. Germline V lookup: CDR1 SGHTA, CDR2 FQGNSA. CDR3 protein: CASSLFQRAYNEQFF. The CDR3 DNA reads as TGTGCCAGCAGCTTATTTCAGCGGGCCTACAATGAGCAGTTCTTC.

The CDR3 sequence: CASRRGTSGGADTQYF. The CDR3 DNA reads as TGTGCCAGTAGGCGTGGGACTAGCGGAGGGGCAGATACGCAGTATTTT. The chain combines TRBV19 with TRBJ2-3; 11 positions match TRBD2. The length of the CDR3 is 16 residues. The germline CDR1 and CDR2 sequences are LNHDA and SQIVND (reference sequence). The V and J ends lost 6 bases and 4 bases, in that order; junction bases with no gene match: 9.

The chain employs TRBV4-1 and TRBJ1-6, with a weak D call TRBD1 (5 bases). The V gene's germline CDR1 is MGHRA and CDR2 YSYEKL. The CDR3 totals 16 residues. Deletions cut 0 bases from V and 7 bases from J, with 13 bases between. The chain's CDR3 is CASSQEGTQGNSPLHF. The DNA for the CDR3 is TGCGCCAGCAGCCAAGAGGGGACTCAAGGGAATTCACCCCTCCACTTT.

The rearrangement joins TRBV6-5 to TRBJ2-7; maybe TRBD1 (5 bases). Germline V gene sequence: CDR1 MNHEY, CDR2 SVGAGI. Trimming took off 0 bases at V and 4 bases at J, with 10 bases between the two ends. The CDR3 extends over 14 amino acids. CDR3 nucleotide sequence: TGTGCCAGCAGTTACTCGGATTCAGGGTACGAGCAGTACTTC. Translated, it gives CASSYSDSGYEQYF.

V gene TRBV7-3 combines with J gene TRBJ1-3; possible D gene TRBD1, 5 bases. Germline-derived CDR1 and CDR2 are SGHTA and FQGTGA. The V gene lost 4 bases and the J gene lost 4 bases, with 8 bases spanning the gap. The CDR3 covers 13 residues. The CDR3 sequence is CASSSRQGNTIYF. CDR3 DNA: TGTGCCAGCAGCTCCCGACAGGGAAACACCATATATTTT.

This rearrangement joins TRBV5-4 to TRBJ1-4; no definite D call. Looked up from germline, CDR1 is SGHNT and CDR2 is YYREEE (reference sequence). V gave up 4 bases and J gave up 7 bases, with 11 bases separating them. The CDR3 covers 13 residues. The CDR3 DNA reads as TGTGCCAGCAGCGCACGGGTCGGTGAAAAACTGTTTTTT. Protein: CASSARVGEKLFF.

The chain couples TRBV30 to TRBJ2-5, with 12 bases aligning to TRBD1. CDR1 is GTSNPN, CDR2 SVGIG, per germline (reference sequence). CDR3 length: 16 amino acids. V gave up 1 base and J gave up 4 bases; unmatched junction bases: 7. CDR3 in DNA: TGTGCCTGGAGTGCTCGACGGGACAGGGGGCGAGAGACCCAGTACTTC. It encodes CAWSARRDRGRETQYF. Full variable domain (outside the CDR3, taken from reference TRBV30 and TRBJ2-5): SQTIHQWPATLVQPVGSPLSLECTVEGTSNPNLYWYRQAAGRGLQLLFYSVGIGQISSEVPQNLSASRPQDRQFILSSKKLLLSDSGFYLCAWSARRDRGRETQYFGPGTRLLVL.

The CDR3 is CATSEAGNTGELFF. In DNA form, the CDR3 reads TGTGCCACCAGTGAGGCAGGGAACACCGGGGAGCTGTTTTTT. The chain is built from TRBV24-1 and TRBJ2-2; D unresolved. There are 14 residues in the CDR3. Germline values: CDR1 KGHDR, CDR2 SFDVKD. Trimming stripped 4 bases from V and 1 base from J, with 6 bases between.

This chain uses TRBV5-1 with TRBJ1-2; unclear D gene. The germline V and J ends were trimmed by 0 bases and 8 bases, with 14 bases remaining between them. Germline values: CDR1 SGHRS, CDR2 YFSETQ. The CDR3 has 14 residues. DNA of the CDR3: TGCGCCAGCAGCTTGGGACTTCGGGATGGCGGCTACACCTTC. This encodes CASSLGLRDGGYTF.

This chain joins TRBV2 and TRBJ1-4; 9 positions match TRBD1. V gave up 5 bases and J gave up 7 bases; unmatched junction bases: 5. The CDR3 loop spans 14 amino acids. CDR1 SNHLY and CDR2 FYNNEI come from the germline V gene. Here the CDR3 DNA reads TGTGCCAGCAGTCCGGACAGGGGTCGTGAAAAACTGTTTTTT. Translated: CASSPDRGREKLFF.

J is TRBJ2-7 and V is TRBV29-1; 7 bases are shared with TRBD2. Germline CDR1 reads SQVTM; CDR2 reads ANQGSEA. This CDR3 has 13 amino acids. Trimming at V came to 4 bases and at J to 6 bases, leaving 9 bases not matched to a gene. The CDR3 reads CSVGGLKASEQYF. In DNA form, the CDR3 reads TGCAGCGTTGGGGGACTAAAGGCCTCCGAGCAGTACTTC.

The chain employs TRBV14 and TRBJ1-1, with D hard to call. From germline, CDR1 is SGHDN and CDR2 FVKESK. With 0 bases removed from V and 7 bases from J, the gap between germline ends came to 9 bases. The CDR3 covers 13 residues. The CDR3 region has the DNA TGTGCCAGCAGCCAAGATTACGGTATTGAAGCTTTCTTT. Translating it yields CASSQDYGIEAFF.

The rearrangement joins TRBV19 to TRBJ2-5; TRBD2 is a possible D gene (6 bases). The V gene lost 4 bases and the J gene lost 2 bases, with 11 bases spanning the gap. The CDR3 contains 14 residues. Germline values: CDR1 LNHDA, CDR2 SQIVND (reference sequence). CDR3 region: CASSTIAAQETQYF. Here the CDR3 DNA reads TGTGCCAGTAGTACCATAGCGGCACAAGAGACCCAGTACTTC.

The chain carries TRBV5-1 and TRBJ2-7; TRBD2 matches at 7 bases. J was trimmed by 7 bases and V by 3 bases; bases with no gene match: 19. Germline V lookup: CDR1 SGHRS, CDR2 YFSETQ. The CDR3 totals 17 residues. This chain's CDR3 is CASSSDIMRASGGEQYF. In DNA, the CDR3 is TGCGCCAGCAGCTCAGATATCATGAGGGCTTCGGGAGGAGAGCAGTACTTC.

The rearrangement links TRBV7-9 to TRBJ2-3; D is uncertain. This CDR3 has 14 amino acids. CDR1 is SEHNR, CDR2 FQNEAQ, per germline (reference sequence). Between the trimmed V and J ends, which lost 1 base and 0 bases, there was a span of 5 bases. The CDR3 DNA sequence: TGTGCCAGCAGCTTAGGCACTAGCACAGATACGCAGTATTTT. Translating it yields CASSLGTSTDTQYF.

The chain couples TRBV2 to TRBJ1-2, with 9 positions matching TRBD1. Germline CDR1 SNHLY, CDR2 FYNNEI. J lost 7 bases, V lost 7 bases, and 4 bases had no gene match. This CDR3 region has 12 residues. The CDR3: CASTRTGAGYTF. CDR3 coding DNA: TGTGCCAGCACTCGGACAGGGGCTGGCTACACCTTC.

V gene TRBV2 combines with J gene TRBJ1-1; the D is unclear. Germline V gives CDR1 SNHLY, CDR2 FYNNEI. The CDR3 sequence is 15 residues long. Trimming left V 6 bases short and J 1 base short, with 15 bases between. The CDR3 is CASRVAGVGNTEAFF. CDR3 in DNA: TGTGCCAGCAGGGTTGCCGGGGTAGGGAACACTGAAGCTTTCTTT.

The chain recombines TRBV7-2 with TRBJ1-1; 8 bases agree with TRBD1. The CDR3 length is 14 residues. CDR1 SGHTA and CDR2 FQGNSA come from the germline V gene. The V gene end was trimmed by 8 bases and the J gene end by 3 bases; junction bases not matched to a gene: 8. As DNA, the CDR3 is TGTGCCAGCGGACGAAACAGGGGGTACACTGAAGCTTTCTTT. This sequence encodes CASGRNRGYTEAFF.